The 5 T cell receptor beta chains below were found in one sample sequenced in a study of OX40 agonist ivuxolimab in advanced cancers. Profiled with immunoSEQ multiplex PCR; TCRdb holds only in-frame clones, not every one. This table has 90,000 to 100,000 clones, roughly nine tenths appearing once. This specimen was CD4+ or CD8+ T cells sorted from blood, taken in a trial of the OX40 agonist ivuxolimab. All receptors derive from an adult with an advanced solid tumor such as melanoma, head and neck, liver or kidney cancer.

The CDR3 DNA reads TGTGCCAGCTCACCCCCTGGCCATCACTCCTACGAGCAGTACTTC. Its translation: CASSPPGHHSYEQYF. J is TRBJ2-7 and V is TRBV18; D call uncertain. CDR1 and CDR2 from the germline V gene are KGHSH and LQKENI. V was trimmed by 3 bases and J by 0 bases, leaving 12 bases between them. CDR3 length equals 15 residues.

The J gene is TRBJ2-5, the V gene TRBV19, with D perhaps TRBD1 (7 bases). The CDR3 has 14 residues. V was trimmed by 4 bases and J by 7 bases, leaving 16 bases between them. The germline CDR1 and CDR2 sequences are LNHDA and SQIVND (reference sequence). The CDR3 here is CASSTGQAGRTQYF. The CDR3 DNA reads as TGTGCCAGTAGTACAGGACAGGCCGGGAGGACCCAGTACTTC.

The rearrangement joins TRBV6-6 to TRBJ2-3; TRBD2 aligns across 10 bases. The CDR3 extends over 16 amino acids. V gave up 2 bases and J gave up 0 bases; unmatched junction bases: 2. Germline loops: CDR1 MNHNY, CDR2 SVGAGI (reference sequence). The CDR3 DNA is TGTGCCAGCAGTTACGGACTAGCGGATAGCACAGATACGCAGTATTTT. Protein sequence: CASSYGLADSTDTQYF.

This clone appeared once. The chain recombines TRBV5-1 with TRBJ1-1; D unclear. V lost 7 bases to trimming and J lost 0 bases, with 10 bases between them. Germline V gene sequence: CDR1 SGHRS, CDR2 YFSETQ. The CDR3 length is 13 residues. The DNA of the CDR3 is TGCGCCAGCTCGGACGGTTTGAACACTGAAGCTTTCTTT. It yields the protein CASSDGLNTEAFF.

This clone occurred once. The gene calls are TRBV6-1 and TRBJ2-1, with 9 bases lining up with TRBD1. Germline V gene data show CDR1 as MNHNS and CDR2 as SASEGT. The V gene end was trimmed by 7 bases and the J gene end by 15 bases; junction bases not matched to a gene: 10. CDR3 length equals 12 residues. CDR3 nucleotide sequence: TGTGCCAGCACCCGGGACAGGGACGGTCTGTTCTTC. Amino acids: CASTRDRDGLFF.